This is a list of T cell receptor beta chains from one sample in a study of blood T cell repertoires in COVID-19. Data came from immunoSEQ multiplex PCR; TCRdb stores just in-frame clones and leaves some out. This table has some 300,000 clones, around four fifths appearing once. Sequencing was carried out using peripheral blood. The source of these receptors is a woman aged 45-65 years with active or convalescent COVID-19. Each CDR3 is given with its conserved first and last residue. Each record gives: V gene, J gene, D gene, clone size, CDR3 DNA, CDR3 protein. The D gene is left open where the match is weak. Some rows have no size entry. The others give once, few or many, or a class for an expanded clone.

>TRBV29-1|TRBJ2-1|TRBD2|few
TGCAGCGTGGGGACTAGCGGGAGTGTAATCAACAATGAGCAGTTCTTC
CSVGTSGSVINNEQFF
>TRBV13|TRBJ2-1|-|-
TGTGCCAGCAGCTTACAGGGCAATGAGCAGTTCTTC
CASSLQGNEQFF
>TRBV3-1/TRBV3-2|TRBJ2-1|TRBD2|-
TGTGCCAGCAGCCTAGGGACTAGCGGGAGGGCAGGGAGGAATGAGCAGTTCTTC
CASSLGTSGRAGRNEQFF
>TRBV7-9|TRBJ1-2|-|-
TGTGCCAGCAGCTTAGGGCCCTACTATGGCTACACCTTC
CASSLGPYYGYTF
>TRBV5-1|TRBJ2-7|-|once
TGCGCCAGCAGCCCCCAGGGGTCCTTTCGTTCCTACGAGCAGTACTTC
CASSPQGSFRSYEQYF
>TRBV5-1|TRBJ1-4|-|-
TGCGCCAGCAGCTCTTACGGAGAAACTAATGAAAAACTGTTTTTT
CASSSYGETNEKLFF
>TRBV5-6|TRBJ1-1|TRBD1|-
TGTGCCAGCAGGTCGACAGGGGGCATGAACACTGAAGCTTTCTTT
CASRSTGGMNTEAFF
>TRBV2|TRBJ1-2|-|-
TGTGCCAGCAGTCCCGGGACACAATATGGCTACACCTTC
CASSPGTQYGYTF
>TRBV19|TRBJ2-3|-|-
TGTGCCAGTAGTATGTCCCCCGGGCGGGGTACGCAGTATTTT
CASSMSPGRGTQYF
>TRBV5-1|TRBJ2-1|-|once
TGCGCCAGCAGCTTGGAAGCTAGCTTCCACAATGAGCAGTTCTTC
CASSLEASFHNEQFF
>TRBV5-4|TRBJ2-1|TRBD2|-
TGTGCCAGCAGCTCACGACTAGCGGGAGGACGGGAGCAGTTCTTC
CASSSRLAGGREQFF
>TRBV28|TRBJ2-1|TRBD2|-
TGTGCCAGCACCCATGGGACTAGCGGGAGGAATGAGCAGTTCTTC
CASTHGTSGRNEQFF
>TRBV5-4|TRBJ2-1|TRBD2|-
TGTGCCAGCACCGTGGGGACTAGCGGGAGGACCTCCCCCTCCTACAATGAGCAGTTCTTC
CASTVGTSGRTSPSYNEQFF
>TRBV30|TRBJ1-6|-|few
TGTGCCTGGAGTGTACAGAGCTATAATTCACCCCTCCACTTT
CAWSVQSYNSPLHF
>TRBV10-3|TRBJ1-4|-|-
TGTGCCATCAGCACACTCCCGGATCCGGGGGAAAAACTGTTTTTT
CAISTLPDPGEKLFF
>TRBV19|TRBJ1-1|TRBD1|few
TGTGCCAGTAGTATAGGTAGGTGGACAGGGAATCTGAACACTGAAGCTTTCTTT
CASSIGRWTGNLNTEAFF
>TRBV5-5|TRBJ1-5|TRBD1|-
TGTGCCAGCAGCTTGGTACAGGGGGCAGCTCAGCCCCAGCATTTT
CASSLVQGAAQPQHF
>TRBV6-6|TRBJ2-3|TRBD2|-
TGTGCCAGCAGTCCCCTCCCTAGCGGAAGCTGGATGGATACGCAGTATTTT
CASSPLPSGSWMDTQYF
>TRBV5-1|TRBJ2-7|TRBD2|-
TGCGCCAGCAGCTTGGAGACTAGCGGGGACTACGAGCAGTACTTC
CASSLETSGDYEQYF
>TRBV28|TRBJ1-5|TRBD1|-
TGTGCCAGCAGTAGACAGGGGCGCCATCAGCCCCAGCATTTT
CASSRQGRHQPQHF
>TRBV19|TRBJ1-2|-|-
TGTGCCAGTAGTATACGGAGACAGGCTACTAACTATGGCTACACCTTC
CASSIRRQATNYGYTF
>TRBV3-1/TRBV3-2|TRBJ1-1|-|-
TGTGCCAGCAGCCAAGGCCTCCTGGGCCGACCGGAAGCTTTCTTT
CASSQGLLGRPEAFF
>TRBV7-8|TRBJ2-7|-|-
TGTGCCAGCAGCTTAAGAGGGAGGGGGAGCTTTGATGGCTCCTACGAGCAGTACTTC
CASSLRGRGSFDGSYEQYF
>TRBV5-1|TRBJ1-1|-|-
TGCGCCAGCAGCTTGTATTCAGGGCCCCAGAACACTGAAGCTTTCTTT
CASSLYSGPQNTEAFF
>TRBV5-1|TRBJ2-7|-|-
TGCGCCAGCAGATCGAACCCCCTTCCTAGCGAGCAGTACTTC
CASRSNPLPSEQYF
>TRBV28|TRBJ2-7|-|-
TGTGCCAGCAGTTTTCCCCCTCGCTACGAGCAGTACTTC
CASSFPPRYEQYF
>TRBV11-2|TRBJ1-1|-|-
TGTGCCAGCAGCTCAGCAAGGGGGAACACTGAAGCTTTCTTT
CASSSARGNTEAFF
>TRBV9|TRBJ2-2|TRBD2|-
TGTGCCAGCAGCGGGGGCCCGAGCGGGAGTCCGGTTGGACTCTCACCCACCGGGGAGCTGTTTTTT
CASSGGPSGSPVGLSPTGELFF
>TRBV18|TRBJ1-5|TRBD1|-
TGTGCCAGCTCACCACCGGAAAGGGGGCCGTATCAGCCCCAGCATTTT
CASSPPERGPYQPQHF
>TRBV5-1|TRBJ2-4|-|-
TGCGCCAGCAGCCCTCACGGAGAACTAGCCAAAAACATTCAGTACTTC
CASSPHGELAKNIQYF
>TRBV27|TRBJ2-2|TRBD1|-
TGTGCCAGCAGTCGAGGGACAGGGGGGGCCCGCGCGACGAACACCGGGGAGCTGTTTTTT
CASSRGTGGARATNTGELFF
>TRBV11-2|TRBJ1-1|TRBD1|-
TGTGCCAGCAGCCCGGACAGGGTGAACACTGAAGCTTTCTTT
CASSPDRVNTEAFF
>TRBV20-1|TRBJ2-3|-|-
TGCAGTGCCGGGGTGGCAGATACGCAGTATTTT
CSAGVADTQYF
>TRBV7-2|TRBJ2-3|-|-
TGTGCCAGCAGCTTAAGGACTGGTACGCAGTATTTT
CASSLRTGTQYF
>TRBV19|TRBJ1-1|TRBD1|-
TGTGCCAGTAGTCGTCAAAACAGGGGGAACACTGAGGCTTTCTTT
CASSRQNRGNTEAFF
>TRBV4-1|TRBJ2-1|-|-
TGCGCCAGCAGCCAGTTCCGCAATGAGCAGTTCTTC
CASSQFRNEQFF
>TRBV5-4|TRBJ2-7|TRBD2|-
TGTGCCAGCAGCTTGGCAAACGGGAGGGATTACGAGCAGTACTTC
CASSLANGRDYEQYF
>TRBV6-1|TRBJ1-5|TRBD1|-
TGTGCCAGCAGCCGGGACAGCCGAAATCAGCCCCAGCATTTT
CASSRDSRNQPQHF
>TRBV10-3|TRBJ2-6|TRBD2|once
TGTGCCATCAGTGAGTCGATGGGGCGCGGGAGTGAGTCTGGGGCCAACGTCCTGACTTTC
CAISESMGRGSESGANVLTF
>TRBV11-2|TRBJ1-1|-|-
TGTGCCAGCAGCTTAGAAAAACAGTCAGCTTTCTTT
CASSLEKQSAFF
>TRBV28|TRBJ1-2|-|-
TGTGCCAGCCTAAGTCCGGGGAGCTATGGCTACACCTTC
CASLSPGSYGYTF
>TRBV6-5|TRBJ1-2|-|-
TGTGCCAGCAGCAAAGGCGTGCAAACGGGGTATGGCTACACCTTC
CASSKGVQTGYGYTF
>TRBV2|TRBJ1-2|TRBD1|-
TGTGCCAGCAGAATGGACAGGGTGGGTGGCTACACCTTC
CASRMDRVGGYTF
>TRBV11-3|TRBJ1-1|TRBD1|-
TGTGCCAGCAGCTCCCTACAGGGGATCGTGAGGTGCACTGAAGCTTTCTTT
CASSSLQGIVRCTEAFF
>TRBV6-5|TRBJ2-3|TRBD2|-
TGTGCCAGCACTAGCGGGGTTTCCACAGATACGCAGTATTTT
CASTSGVSTDTQYF
>TRBV5-1|TRBJ2-2|-|-
TGCGCCAGCAGCTTGGGATCGGAGGTGAACACCGGGGAGCTGTTTTTT
CASSLGSEVNTGELFF